This T cell receptor (beta chain) was recovered during a study of early T cells in non-severe SARS-CoV-2 infection (dated by TCRdb to about 2021). For the study in its entirety: Bulk RNA from unsorted whole blood was used for TCR sequencing, so alpha and beta chains could not be paired. Points the paper makes about the study in general: VDJdb matching was skewed toward anti-spike CD8 responses and likely underestimated virus-specific expansions by missing private and CD4 specificities.

This clonotype was seen ten or more times. What this receptor recognizes is not known. It has no much larger one-base neighbor in the sample; base qualities were not kept. The junction carries 13 bases between V and J, which are trimmed by 1 base and 7 bases respectively. Reading the germline V gene gives CDR1 MNHNS and CDR2 SASEGT. From cysteine to phenylalanine, the CDR3 is 14 amino acids long. CDR3 DNA is the only sequence kept; it has 42 bases, read in frame from the first base. Set within a cohort of healthcare workers in London, UK, this nested case-control study involved weekly PCR testing of nasopharyngeal swabs along with blood sampling. Healthcare workers were recruited between 23 and 31 March 2020, during the week of the UK lockdown, and were followed weekly for up to about 16 weeks. The library was produced with 5' RACE. The sample was run on a NextSeq 500. To correct for sequencing error and PCR bias, the TCR library protocol tagged individual cDNA molecules with unique molecular identifiers. TCR alpha and beta chains were both sequenced, and the abundances of alpha and beta sequences in each sample were closely correlated with each other. The study's processing was this. Decombinator V4 was used to annotate TCR sequences for V gene, J gene and CDR3. Expanded TCRs were defined as changing significantly between any two time points under a Poisson model with p below 0.0001. Abundances of TCRs were expressed as counts per million after normalisation to the total number of TCRs sequenced in each sample. MAIT TCRs were defined by TRAV1-2 paired with TRAJ12, TRAJ20 or TRAJ33, and iNKT TCRs by TRAV10 paired with TRAJ18. VDJdb, accessed on 1 November 2021, was searched for TCRs annotated for CMV, EBV and SARS-CoV-2, and TCRs annotated for more than one antigen were excluded. The public reads were reanalyzed by TCRdb: fastp trimming at Q25, MiXCR alignment, in-frame beta chains only. One record per CDR3 amino acid sequence lists the most common genes and DNA. It is TCRdb's table, rather than the study itself, that gives the V and J calls and clone size. This sample is represented by approximately 35,000 distinct CDR3 sequences; 5.5% to 6% of them were singletons. 10% to 15% of the sample is taken by the ten largest.

Input material: whole blood. The clonotype originates from an adult who was a healthcare worker with PCR-confirmed SARS-CoV-2 infection or an uninfected control (not recorded which). The sequence joins TRBV6-1 to TRBJ1-2; the D gene cannot be resolved reliably. The DNA is as follows: TGTGCCAGCAGTGAAGTGGGGTCAAACATTGGCTACACCTTC. It is translated as CASSEVGSNIGYTF.